This T cell receptor (beta chain) was sequenced in a study of T cells in Graves' hyperthyroidism and ophthalmopathy. What was amplified from RNA transcripts were TCR beta CDR3 regions. HTBI primers were the set used in a first-round RT-PCR of the TCR CDR3. TCRdb reprocessed the multiplex PCR reads with MiXCR, giving one entry per CDR3 protein. Altogether hundreds of thousands of distinct CDR3 sequences are present, approximately 14% being singletons, with the ten largest covering 28%. Comment on this clonotype: The antigen is undetermined.

Study-wide findings and caveats: Most clonotypes that expanded in the thyroid above 0.001 also showed up in blood. It was a median approximately 6.9 months before onset that the model predicted ophthalmopathy.

Each 10 ml fresh peripheral blood draw supplied the PBMCs. J was trimmed by 1 base and V by 4 bases; bases with no gene match: 3. Germline-derived CDR1 and CDR2 are SGHRS and YFSETQ. The CDR3 runs 14 residues. Sequences were obtained from blood. The V gene is TRBV5-1, the J gene TRBJ1-2; 8 bases fit TRBD1. The receptor comes from a young woman with Graves' hyperthyroidism that later progressed to Graves' ophthalmopathy. The CDR3 nucleotides are TGCGCCAGCAGCACGGGACAGGTTAACTATGGCTACACCTTC. The encoded protein is CASSTGQVNYGYTF.